The rows below give T cell receptor beta chains drawn from one sample of a study of blood T cell repertoires in COVID-19. Sequencing used immunoSEQ multiplex PCR; TCRdb keeps in-frame clones, though not all of them. The table has 180,000 or so clones, 65% to 90% seen once; the top ten hold around 8.2%. The sample taken for sequencing was peripheral blood. The source is a man aged 60 to 75 with acute or convalescent COVID-19. The conserved cysteine and the conserved F or W are not part of the CDR3 here.

v_call	cdr3_length	cdr3_aa
TRBV12-5	12	ASGLATRGGELF
TRBV12-3/TRBV12-4	9	ASREDREQY
TRBV10-3	13	AITSSGTKADTQY
TRBV30	11	AWGSTGTQPQH
TRBV30	11	AWRGQGWDEQY
TRBV19	10	ASSMFTGEQF
TRBV5-1	13	ASRLAGQFTDTQY
TRBV29-1	12	SVGTGGGNQPQH
TRBV7-8	11	ASSSSLRNTQY
TRBV18	13	ASSPTGEGSYEQY
TRBV7-6	14	ASSSPSGRAYNEQF
TRBV24-1	17	ATSDLVVKGGRSNNEQF
TRBV5-4	14	ASSPPGVAGNTEAF
TRBV18	10	ASYGTGGGYT
TRBV28	14	ASSPSLKGAYNEQF
TRBV4-1	13	ASSQGDSSYNEQF
TRBV28	13	ASSRAGGSYNEQF
TRBV10-3	14	AISGQGRSGSYEQY
TRBV5-1	13	ASSTSGGRNQPQH
TRBV9	14	ASSVGRRTGGDEQY
TRBV14	13	ASSQGTASTDTQY
TRBV3-1/TRBV3-2	15	ASSQGGQAYSNQPQH
TRBV2	11	ASSERSAGELF
TRBV28	14	ASSPLGGGGNQPQH
TRBV21-1	12	ASSTPGQGTEAF
TRBV19	13	ASTVRGLPFTEAF
TRBV5-8	13	ASSTGTGEITEAF
TRBV5-1	13	ASSLSSGRTDTQY
TRBV18	13	ASSPPNKIRETQY
TRBV19	12	ASKTSLRSTEQF
TRBV6-5	14	ASSYGGFSGTDTQY
TRBV24-1	14	ATSDMDRANTGELF
TRBV2	12	ASSEWDRNQPQH
TRBV6-1	12	ASSDITGVNEQF
TRBV18	14	ASSPTGGSPGSPLH
TRBV3-1/TRBV3-2	15	ASSPGTGESYNSPLH
TRBV5-1	16	ASGTGQGRTSSYNEQF
TRBV6-6	10	ASSYTGNGYT
TRBV4-2	17	ASSPPGQGFTIGANVLT
TRBV10-3	12	AIRSDRGDYEQY
TRBV28	13	ASSFGGSRRDEQF
TRBV7-3	12	ASSLSGSAHEQY
TRBV18	12	ASSPLDRNTEAF
TRBV28	12	ASSLRRDTGELF
TRBV6-6	15	ASSRTPRDSFNQPQH
TRBV7-9	11	ASSLEGESEQY
TRBV27	11	ASSREGHQPQH